The clone carrying this T cell receptor (beta chain) has a single count. What it binds is unknown. These data originate in a study of radiotherapy plus CTLA-4 blockade in lung cancer. Study-level findings and limits: There was expansion of tumor-derived TCR clones in blood after radiotherapy plus ipilimumab.

Repertoires were generated with immunoSEQ multiplex PCR, while TCRdb's copy carries only in-frame clones and drops some. Of 30,000 or so clones listed, 78% are singletons. The CDR3 length is 12 residues. The V gene's germline CDR1 is SGHVS and CDR2 FQNEAQ. Trimming cost V 6 bases and J 1 base, with 6 bases left between them. The V gene is TRBV7-8, the J gene TRBJ2-5, with no clear D. The sample here was peripheral blood, taken from a patient treated with radiotherapy plus ipilimumab. The source is a human donor with non-small cell lung cancer who had stable disease on radiotherapy plus ipilimumab. The CDR3 loop reads CASSTRQETQYF. The CDR3, as DNA: TGTGCCAGCAGTACCCGCCAAGAGACCCAGTACTTC.